This entry is about one TCR beta chain. Antigen: not known. These data belong to a study of cytomegalovirus exposure and HLA in healthy donors. Across the study: A prior study identified 110 million or so unique TCR beta sequences from about 179 million T cells. Study results and caveats: Across HLA loci, a later analysis found differing TCR association rates, with DRB1 most and HLA-C fewest. Associated with HLA alleles at 0.05 false discovery rate in a later analysis were around 17,000 TCR beta sequences. It was 164 TCR beta chains that were listed as cytomegalovirus-associated.

The PCR contained 60 Vbeta and 13 Jbeta primers. Measured with immunoSEQ multiplex PCR; TCRdb has only the in-frame clones, and not every one. The profile shows 120,000 to 150,000 clones, less than 85% of them singletons. Trimming cost V 0 bases and J 4 bases, with 10 bases left between them. The germline gives CDR1 GTSNPN, CDR2 SVGIG (reference sequence). The CDR3 spans 14 residues. This sequence joins TRBV30 and TRBJ1-3; D is perhaps TRBD1 (5 bases). The sequence derives from a man aged 40-49 years in good health and CMV-seronegative. The sequencing sample was made of PBMCs. The CDR3 loop is CAWSVGGRGNTIYF. The CDR3 DNA reads as TGTGCCTGGAGTGTCGGGGGAAGAGGAAACACCATATATTTT.